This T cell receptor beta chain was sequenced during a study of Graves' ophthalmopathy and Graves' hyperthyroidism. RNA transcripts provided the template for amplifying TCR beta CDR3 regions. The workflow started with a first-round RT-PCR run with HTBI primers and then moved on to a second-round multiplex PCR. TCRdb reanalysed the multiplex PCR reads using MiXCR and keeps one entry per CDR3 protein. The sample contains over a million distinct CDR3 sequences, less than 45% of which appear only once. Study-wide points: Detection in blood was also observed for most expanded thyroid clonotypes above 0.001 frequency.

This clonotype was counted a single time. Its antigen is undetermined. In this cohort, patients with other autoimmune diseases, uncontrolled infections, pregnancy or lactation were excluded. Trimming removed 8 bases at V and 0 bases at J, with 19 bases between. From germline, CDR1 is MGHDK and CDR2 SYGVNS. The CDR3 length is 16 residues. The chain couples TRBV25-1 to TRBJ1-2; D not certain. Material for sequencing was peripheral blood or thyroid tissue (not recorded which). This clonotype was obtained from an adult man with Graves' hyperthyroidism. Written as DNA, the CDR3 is TGTGCCAGCGTTGAAGATCCGGGCCCAGCTAACTATGGCTACACCTTC. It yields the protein CASVEDPGPANYGYTF.